This T cell receptor (beta chain) was captured by sequencing in a study of blood T cell repertoires in COVID-19. The study recruited people aged roughly 18 to 95 years across about two dozen US areas. Participant reports of clinical history set cohort assignment. Authors' processing steps: Reference gene primer amplification in the assay estimated nucleated cell counts. The table came from immunoSEQ multiplex PCR; TCRdb's copy has only in-frame clones and leaves some out. The V and J calls and clone size were taken over from that table, and D and trimming were inferred from the DNA. The sample yields 490,000 or so clones, roughly nine tenths seen once. CDR3 length: 14 amino acids. CDR1 is SGHRS and CDR2 is YFSETQ in the germline V gene. V lost 7 bases and J lost 1; bases outside the gene matches: 6.

The genes are TRBV5-1 and TRBJ1-1, with TRBD1 identical over 8 bases. Sequencing was carried out using PBMCs or T cells enriched from blood (not recorded which). This receptor was obtained from a woman in her sixties or seventies who had recovered from COVID-19. As DNA, the CDR3 is TGCGCCAGCGGATCAGGGGGCTCGAACACTGAAGCTTTCTTT. This sequence encodes CASGSGGSNTEAFF.